This T cell receptor beta chain was observed in a study of tumor-infiltrating lymphocytes in primary liver carcinoma. Regarding this clonotype: Its antigen is currently unknown. A much larger clone is a single base away; this may be a read error.

Germline V gene lookup returns CDR1 SGHAT and CDR2 FQNNGV. This CDR3 contains 12 residues. Overall study findings and caveats: Tumor-adjacent and tumor-blood pairs overlapped less than tumor region pairs did.

Co-extraction of both nucleic acids (RNA and DNA) used about 19-33 mg of unsorted bulk tissue. Total RNA amounting to roughly 0.5 ug was the source from which TCR beta cDNA was made with a constant-region primer. Employing slightly modified ARM-PCR, three nested multiplex PCR rounds were run, and these gave rise to the TCR beta libraries. TRBV1-TRBV30 forward primers and a C-beta reverse primer were used in the first two PCR rounds, which each ran for around 11 cycles. TCRdb analysed the multiplex PCR reads with MiXCR anew, one entry per CDR3 protein. The table shows about 200,000 distinct CDR3 sequences, with around 85% occurring only once.

Sequencing used tumor tissue from primary liver carcinoma. The V call is TRBV11-2, the J call TRBJ2-3, with D unresolved. The receptor was derived from a man aged 35 to 55 with primary liver carcinoma and hepatitis B virus infection. The CDR3 DNA reads as TGTGCCAGCTGCGCGGATCGGATTACGCAGTGTTTT. This translates into CASCADRITQCF. Filled out from reference TRBV11-2 and TRBJ2-3, the complete variable domain reads EAGVAQSPRYKIIEKRQSVAFWCNPISGHATLYWYQQILGQGPKLLIQFQNNGVVDDSQLPKDRFSAERLKGVDSTLKIQPAKLEDSAVYLCASCADRITQCFGPGTRLTVL.